This T cell receptor beta chain was sequenced in a study of blood T cell repertoires in COVID-19 (dated by TCRdb to about 2020). Some background on the complete study: Samples covering the acute and convalescent phases of COVID-19 were provided by collaborators in the United States, Italy and Spain. The material from the prospective study consisted of cDNA or gDNA derived from T cells, B-cell-depleted T cells, or PBMCs. Where available, HLA class I and class II types were obtained from metadata supplied by the sample provider rather than from assay-based typing. The repertoires were released in a freely available public database meant as a resource for research on the immune response to SARS-CoV-2. The dataset comprised deeply sampled blood TCRbeta repertoires from subjects exposed to, actively infected with, or recovered from COVID-19. Sample metadata almost always included a de-identified subject ID, COVID-19 status, age in years and sex. Samples were obtained from the ongoing ImmuneRACE study (first 160 participants) and from about 1,300 subjects provided by 6 global collaborators. On the study overall, not on this receptor specifically: How much clinical and demographic metadata was included differed by source and by participant, and the metadata was provided uncurated.

Measured from the cysteine to the phenylalanine, the CDR3 is 14 residues long. The sequence is cut down to CDR3 DNA, 42 bases in frame from base 1. Points on this clone: There is no known antigen for this receptor. Per-base qualities were not stored, and no clone one base away is much larger.

Whole blood was collected in K2EDTA tubes by collaborating institutions according to the institutions' own protocols. For TCRbeta analysis, collaborators shipped samples as frozen whole blood, isolated PBMCs, or DNA extracted from either of those sample types. TCRbeta CDR3 regions were amplified from genomic DNA using the immunoSEQ Assay, a bias-controlled multiplex PCR. The study's own analysis went as follows. The number of nucleated cells in each sample was estimated from the amplification of reference gene primers within the assay. Sequence reads were collapsed and filtered to measure the absolute abundance of every unique TCRbeta CDR3 rearrangement. Productive Simpson clonality was computed per sample as the square root of Simpson's diversity index over productive rearrangements. The immuneACCESS repertoire file appears here via TCRdb, limited to in-frame rearrangements. These files lack a portion of the clones; in checked studies, under half of the deficit traces to unresolved V genes, and the cause of the others is not known. V and J calls plus clone size are reproduced from that table; the DNA served to infer D and trimming. The sample table holds around 170,000 clones, of which around 89% were seen once. 20% to 30% of the sample is in the top ten clones.

This clonotype was sampled from a man aged 55 to 69 with acute or convalescent COVID-19. The V gene is TRBV21-1 and the J gene is TRBJ1-4; TRBD1, the D gene given by the table, was not confirmed from the DNA. TRBV21-1 corresponds to a pseudogene. Sequencing was done on a sample of peripheral blood. The sequenced DNA: TGTGCCAGCAGCCTCGGACAGGGTCGGGAAAAACTGTTTTTT. The translation is CASSLGQGREKLFF.